These T cell receptor beta chains were read from a single sample in a study of blood T cell repertoires in COVID-19. The method was immunoSEQ multiplex PCR; TCRdb's version includes in-frame clones alone and lacks a portion of them. The sample has 400,000 to 450,000 clones, around nine tenths seen once. Sequenced input: peripheral blood. The receptors here all came from a woman between 40 and 50 years old with COVID-19, enrolled during active disease. The CDR3 runs from the conserved cysteine through the conserved F or W. The order of the fields is CDR3 DNA, CDR3 protein, CDR3 length, clone size, J gene, V gene, D gene. A D gene is named only where the DNA matches it firmly. Clone sizes are given selectively: once, few, many, or a class where the clone is expanded.

TGTGCCAGCAGACGAAATCGGCTCGGGAGGTGGAGTCTCAATGAGCAGTTCTTC	CASRRNRLGRWSLNEQFF	18	NA	TRBJ2-1	TRBV28	TRBD2
TGTGCCAGCAGCCGCGGACTAGCGGGAAGGGCCAATGAGCAGTTCTTC	CASSRGLAGRANEQFF	16	NA	TRBJ2-1	TRBV3-1/TRBV3-2	TRBD2
TGTGCCAGCAGTTTTCCCGGGACAGGAGATGAGCAGTACTTC	CASSFPGTGDEQYF	14	NA	TRBJ2-7	TRBV6-4	TRBD1
TGTGCCAGCACTCGTTTCGGGGGACCACAGGGGGGAACGAACACTGAAGCTTTCTTT	CASTRFGGPQGGTNTEAFF	19	NA	TRBJ1-1	TRBV27	TRBD1
TGTGCCAGCAGCCTAGACAGGACAGGAGATTTGGCTTTCTTT	CASSLDRTGDLAFF	14	NA	TRBJ1-1	TRBV5-4	TRBD1
TGTGCCAGCAGCTTAAGGCAGGGCGGTGAAAAACTGTTTTTT	CASSLRQGGEKLFF	14	NA	TRBJ1-4	TRBV7-2	NA
TGTGCCACCAGCCGAGGGGGCCAGGAAGCTTTCTTT	CATSRGGQEAFF	12	NA	TRBJ1-1	TRBV15	TRBD1
TGTGCCAGCAGCTTCAGGGCCCCTAACACCGGGGAGCTGTTTTTT	CASSFRAPNTGELFF	15	NA	TRBJ2-2	TRBV7-3	NA
TGCGCCAGCAGCCAAGGGGTACCAGGGGGGCGCAGCACAGATACGCAGTATTTT	CASSQGVPGGRSTDTQYF	18	NA	TRBJ2-3	TRBV4-3	NA
TGCAGCGTTTCCGACTTTACCCATAACTACACCTTC	CSVSDFTHNYTF	12	NA	TRBJ1-2	TRBV29-1	NA
TGTGCCAGCAGTGATAACAGGGAGGGTTCACCCCTCCACTTT	CASSDNREGSPLHF	14	NA	TRBJ1-6	TRBV28	NA
TGTGCCAGCAGTCTCCGACAGGAGCAAGCTTTCTTT	CASSLRQEQAFF	12	NA	TRBJ1-1	TRBV28	NA
TGTGCCAGCAGTTACCCAGGGGGTTCTGAAGCTTTCTTT	CASSYPGGSEAFF	13	few	TRBJ1-1	TRBV6-2/TRBV6-3	TRBD1
TGTGCCAGCAGCTTGCCTCCGGGACAGGGGTCCAATTCACCCCTCCACTTT	CASSLPPGQGSNSPLHF	17	NA	TRBJ1-6	TRBV7-9	TRBD1
TGTGCTAGCAGCTTGGACAGGGGGGCCTACGAGCAGTACTTC	CASSLDRGAYEQYF	14	NA	TRBJ2-7	TRBV7-7	TRBD1
TGTGCCAGCAGCTTAGAACGCATAGGCAATCAGCCCCAGCATTTT	CASSLERIGNQPQHF	15	NA	TRBJ1-5	TRBV7-8	NA
TGTGCCAGCAGTTTCTCCGGGAGCTATGGCTACACCTTC	CASSFSGSYGYTF	13	NA	TRBJ1-2	TRBV12-3/TRBV12-4	NA
TGTAGCCCGGACAGGGGATTTCGGGAGACCCAGTACTTC	CSPDRGFRETQYF	13	NA	TRBJ2-5	TRBV12-5	TRBD1
TGTGCCAGCAGCCAAGGTGGGGGGAACGCTTTCTTT	CASSQGGGNAFF	12	NA	TRBJ1-1	TRBV3-1/TRBV3-2	NA
TGTGCCAGCAGCGCCGGGACAGGGTCGAACACCGGGGAGCTGTTTTTT	CASSAGTGSNTGELFF	16	NA	TRBJ2-2	TRBV9	TRBD1
TGCGCCAGCGATAGGACAGGGGCTAAGAATGAGCAGTTCTTC	CASDRTGAKNEQFF	14	NA	TRBJ2-1	TRBV5-1	TRBD1
TGTGCCAGTAGTATACGGGACAGGGGTGAAAAACTGTTTTTT	CASSIRDRGEKLFF	14	NA	TRBJ1-4	TRBV19	TRBD1
TGTGCTAGTGGCCTATTGACAGTTATCCAGCCCCAGCATTTT	CASGLLTVIQPQHF	14	NA	TRBJ1-5	TRBV12-5	NA
TGTGCCAGCGCCCCCTCACAGTATAGCAATCAGCCCCAGCATTTT	CASAPSQYSNQPQHF	15	NA	TRBJ1-5	TRBV7-2	NA
TGTGCCAGCAGCTCCCCAGGGGATCCCCACTCCTATGGCTACACCTTC	CASSSPGDPHSYGYTF	16	NA	TRBJ1-2	TRBV28	NA
TGTGCCAGCAGTGAACGTGGGAGCTCCTATAATTCACCCCTCCACTTT	CASSERGSSYNSPLHF	16	few	TRBJ1-6	TRBV2	NA
TGCGCCAGCACGGAGGCGGGGAGCTACACCTTC	CASTEAGSYTF	11	NA	TRBJ1-2	TRBV5-1	NA
TGTGCCAGCAGCCGGGACAGGGGCAATCAGCCCCAGCATTTT	CASSRDRGNQPQHF	14	NA	TRBJ1-5	TRBV6-5	TRBD1